Listed below are T cell receptor beta chains from one sample, sequenced in a study of blood T cell repertoires in COVID-19. Measured with immunoSEQ multiplex PCR; TCRdb has only the in-frame clones, and not every one. Of 300,000 to 350,000 clones in the sample, under 95% were seen once. Input material: peripheral blood. The receptors come from a woman aged 18 to 35 who had recovered from COVID-19. CDR3s include the opening cysteine and the closing phenylalanine or tryptophan. Each record gives: V gene, D gene, clone size, J gene, CDR3 DNA, CDR3 protein. A D gene is named only where the DNA matches it firmly. The size of a clone is reported for some rows only, either as once, few or many, or as a class for expanded clones.

TRBV29-1	-	once	TRBJ1-1	TGCAGCGTTGAAGAGGTTCTGGGACTAAACACTGAAGCTTTCTTT	CSVEEVLGLNTEAFF
TRBV27	-	-	TRBJ1-1	TGTGCCAGCAGTTTTTTTATGAACACTGAAGCTTTCTTT	CASSFFMNTEAFF
TRBV19	TRBD2	-	TRBJ2-1	TGTGCCAGTCGAACTAGCGGAAACCCCAATGAGCAGTTCTTC	CASRTSGNPNEQFF
TRBV6-1	TRBD1	-	TRBJ1-5	TGTGCCAGCAGCGTACAGGGGCATCAGCCCCAGCATTTT	CASSVQGHQPQHF
TRBV10-3	-	-	TRBJ1-2	TGTGCCACCACGGACAGATATGGCTACACCTTC	CATTDRYGYTF
TRBV4-2	-	-	TRBJ2-1	TGTGCCAGCAGCCAACTCCTCGGACTCTCCTACAATGAGCAGTTCTTC	CASSQLLGLSYNEQFF
TRBV11-2	TRBD2	-	TRBJ2-1	TGTGCCAGCAGCCCTAGGACTAGTCTTAGTCTTTCGGAGCAGTTCTTC	CASSPRTSLSLSEQFF
TRBV9	TRBD2	-	TRBJ2-3	TGTGCCAGCAGCGTAGGGACTAGCGGGTACACAGATACGCAGTATTTT	CASSVGTSGYTDTQYF
TRBV7-2	TRBD2	-	TRBJ2-3	TGTGCCAGCAGCTTAGGGACTAGCGGGGGGATCACAGATACGCAGTATTTT	CASSLGTSGGITDTQYF
TRBV3-1/TRBV3-2	TRBD2	-	TRBJ2-2	TGTGCCAGCAGAATAGACAAAGCGGGGACGAACACCGGGGAGCTGTTTTTT	CASRIDKAGTNTGELFF
TRBV25-1	-	-	TRBJ2-3	TGTGCCAGCAGTGACCATCCTTGGACTAGCACAGATACGCAGTATTTT	CASSDHPWTSTDTQYF
TRBV3-1/TRBV3-2	-	many	TRBJ1-3	TGTGCCAGCAGCCAAGGGCAGGCATCTGGAAACACCATATATTTT	CASSQGQASGNTIYF
TRBV5-1	TRBD2	-	TRBJ2-3	TGCGCCAGCAGCTTTCAGGCTTCCAGTGCTAGCGGGAGCGGAAGCAGAGATACGCAGTATTTT	CASSFQASSASGSGSRDTQYF
TRBV5-1	-	-	TRBJ1-1	TGCGCCAGCAGCTTGGATCAGGGGCTTAGGCCTGAAGCTTTCTTT	CASSLDQGLRPEAFF
TRBV11-3	TRBD2	once	TRBJ2-3	TGTGCCAGCAGCGCGGGACTAGCGGGAGGCCAAGATACGCAGTATTTT	CASSAGLAGGQDTQYF
TRBV27	-	-	TRBJ2-2	TGTGCCAGCAGTTTAGAACAGCCAAACACCGGGGAGCTGTTTTTT	CASSLEQPNTGELFF
TRBV3-1/TRBV3-2	-	-	TRBJ2-3	TGTGCCAGCAGCCCGCGGTTGGATACGCAGTATTTT	CASSPRLDTQYF
TRBV19	TRBD1	-	TRBJ2-2	TGTGCCAGTAGTCAACAGGGGATAGCCGGGGAGCTGTTTTTT	CASSQQGIAGELFF
TRBV11-3	TRBD2	-	TRBJ2-5	TGTGCCAGCAGCAATGGACTAGCGGAAGAGACCCAGTACTTC	CASSNGLAEETQYF
TRBV7-2	-	-	TRBJ1-3	TGTGCCAGCAGCTTAGTCGGGGGTAGTGGAAACACCATATATTTT	CASSLVGGSGNTIYF
TRBV28	TRBD2	-	TRBJ2-3	TGTGCCAGCAGTTTAGTTCGGGGGCTAGCGGGAGACACAGATACGCAGTATTTT	CASSLVRGLAGDTDTQYF
TRBV7-2	-	-	TRBJ1-1	TGTGCCAGCAGCTCGCTTAGAGCTGAAGCTTTCTTT	CASSSLRAEAFF
TRBV7-2	-	-	TRBJ1-4	TGTGCCAGCAGCTTAGTGAGAACCGAAAAACTGTTTTTT	CASSLVRTEKLFF
TRBV19	-	-	TRBJ1-2	TGTGCCAGTAGTATAGAACGGGTGGCGACTAACTATGGCTACACCTTC	CASSIERVATNYGYTF
TRBV9	-	-	TRBJ1-3	TGTGCCAGCAGCGCCCTTCGGGACACCTCTGGAAACACCATATATTTT	CASSALRDTSGNTIYF
TRBV11-2	TRBD2	once	TRBJ2-1	TGTGCCAGCAGCTCCCTAGCGGGTTACAATGAGCAGTTCTTC	CASSSLAGYNEQFF
TRBV11-2	-	-	TRBJ2-1	TGTGCCAGCGCCCACGTGGGAGACAATGAGCAGTTCTTC	CASAHVGDNEQFF
TRBV7-9	-	-	TRBJ2-1	TGTGCCAGCAGCCCCCTCCTAGGTAAGCGGGCTAGCTCCTACAATGAGCAGTTCTTC	CASSPLLGKRASSYNEQFF
TRBV11-3	-	-	TRBJ1-1	TGTGCCAGCAGCCCACAGGGCGCGGGGGCTGAAGCTTTCTTT	CASSPQGAGAEAFF
TRBV9	TRBD2	-	TRBJ2-1	TGTGCCAGCAGCATGAGGACTAGCGGCCACAATGAGCAGTTCTTC	CASSMRTSGHNEQFF
TRBV28	-	-	TRBJ1-5	TGTGCCAGCAGTTCCGGGGGAGGTGCTAATCAGCCCCAGCATTTT	CASSSGGGANQPQHF
TRBV10-2	-	once	TRBJ1-2	TGCGCCAGCAGTGGCTACGGGAATGGCTACACCTTC	CASSGYGNGYTF